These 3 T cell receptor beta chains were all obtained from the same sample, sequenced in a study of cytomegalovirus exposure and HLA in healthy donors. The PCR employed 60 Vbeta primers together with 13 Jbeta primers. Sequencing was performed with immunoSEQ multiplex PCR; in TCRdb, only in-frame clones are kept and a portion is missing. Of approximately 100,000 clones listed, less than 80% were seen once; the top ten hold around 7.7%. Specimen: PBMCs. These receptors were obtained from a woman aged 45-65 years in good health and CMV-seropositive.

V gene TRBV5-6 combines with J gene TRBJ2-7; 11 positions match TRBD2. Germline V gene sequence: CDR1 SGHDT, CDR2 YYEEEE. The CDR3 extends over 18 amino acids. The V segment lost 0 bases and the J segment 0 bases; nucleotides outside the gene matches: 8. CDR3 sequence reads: CASSLASSGGFSSYEQYF. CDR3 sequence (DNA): TGTGCCAGCAGCTTGGCCTCTAGCGGGGGGTTTAGCTCCTACGAGCAGTACTTC.

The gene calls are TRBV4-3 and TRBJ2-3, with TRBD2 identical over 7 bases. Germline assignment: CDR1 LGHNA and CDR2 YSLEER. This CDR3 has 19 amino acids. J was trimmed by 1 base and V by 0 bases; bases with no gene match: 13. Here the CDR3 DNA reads TGCGCCAGCAGCCAAGATCTAAACGGGGTAGCGGGTCGCACAGATACGCAGTATTTT. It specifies CASSQDLNGVAGRTDTQYF.

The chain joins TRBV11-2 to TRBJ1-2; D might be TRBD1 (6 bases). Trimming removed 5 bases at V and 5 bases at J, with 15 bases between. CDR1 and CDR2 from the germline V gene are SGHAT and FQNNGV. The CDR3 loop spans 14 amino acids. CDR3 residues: CASSTWGGRYGYTF. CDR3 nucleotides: TGTGCCAGCAGCACTTGGGGGGGCCGGTATGGCTACACCTTC.